This TCR beta chain was identified during a study of technical replicates of blood from a handful of donors. Method: immunoSEQ multiplex PCR; TCRdb's copy keeps in-frame clones and lacks some. The data hold about 83,000 clones, with around 90% observed a single time. In germline, CDR1 is MNHEY, CDR2 SVGAGI. The CDR3 contains 13 residues. The germline V and J ends were trimmed by 4 bases and 1 base, with 7 bases remaining between them. Sequencing was performed on T cells isolated from PBMCs. This clonotype was obtained from a human donor in good health. This chain joins TRBV6-5 and TRBJ1-1; D not certain. The CDR3 sequence: CASSSQKNTEAFF. The CDR3 DNA follows: TGTGCCAGCAGTTCACAGAAGAACACTGAAGCTTTCTTT.